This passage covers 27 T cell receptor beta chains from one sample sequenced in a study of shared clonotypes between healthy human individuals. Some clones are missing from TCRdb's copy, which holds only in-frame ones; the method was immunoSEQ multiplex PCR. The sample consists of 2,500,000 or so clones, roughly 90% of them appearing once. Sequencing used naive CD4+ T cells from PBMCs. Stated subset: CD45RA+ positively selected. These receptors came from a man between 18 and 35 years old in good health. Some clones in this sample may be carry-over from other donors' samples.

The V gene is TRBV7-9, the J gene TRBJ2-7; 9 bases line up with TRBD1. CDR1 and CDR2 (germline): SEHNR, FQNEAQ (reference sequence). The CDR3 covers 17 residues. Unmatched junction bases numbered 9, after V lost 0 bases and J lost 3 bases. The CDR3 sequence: CASSLAYDRGSRYEQYF. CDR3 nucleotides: TGTGCCAGCAGCTTAGCGTATGACAGGGGGTCCCGCTACGAGCAGTACTTC.

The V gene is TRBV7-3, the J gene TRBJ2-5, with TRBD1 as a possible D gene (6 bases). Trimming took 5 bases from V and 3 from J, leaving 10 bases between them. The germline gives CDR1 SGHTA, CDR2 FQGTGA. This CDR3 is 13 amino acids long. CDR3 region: CASSVTGEETQYF. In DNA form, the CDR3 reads TGTGCCAGCAGCGTGACAGGCGAAGAGACCCAGTACTTC.

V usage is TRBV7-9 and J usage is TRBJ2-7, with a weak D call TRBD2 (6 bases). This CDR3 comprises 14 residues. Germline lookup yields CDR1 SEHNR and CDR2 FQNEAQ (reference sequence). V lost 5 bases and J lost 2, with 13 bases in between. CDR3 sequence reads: CASSLVGGPYEQYF. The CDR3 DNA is TGTGCCAGCAGCCTTGTCGGGGGACCCTACGAGCAGTACTTC.

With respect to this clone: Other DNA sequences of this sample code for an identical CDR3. CDR3 nucleotides: TGTGCCAGCCTGCGGGTGAACACTGAAGCTTTCTTT. It specifies CASLRVNTEAFF. The J gene is TRBJ1-1, the V gene TRBV28; D gene uncertain. V lost 8 bases to trimming and J lost 0 bases, with 7 bases between them. CDR1 is MDHEN and CDR2 is SYDVKM in the germline V gene. The CDR3 spans 12 residues.

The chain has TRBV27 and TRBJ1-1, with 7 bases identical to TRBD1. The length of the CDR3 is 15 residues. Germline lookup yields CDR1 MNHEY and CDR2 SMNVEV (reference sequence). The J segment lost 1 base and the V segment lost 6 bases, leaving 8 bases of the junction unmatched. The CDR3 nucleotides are TGTGCCAGCAGACCTCGAGGGGGCACGAACACTGAAGCTTTCTTT. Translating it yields CASRPRGGTNTEAFF.

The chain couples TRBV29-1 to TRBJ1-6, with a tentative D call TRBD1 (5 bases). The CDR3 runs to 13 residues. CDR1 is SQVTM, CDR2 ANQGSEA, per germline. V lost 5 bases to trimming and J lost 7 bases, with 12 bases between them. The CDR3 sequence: CSVSGGWNSPLHF. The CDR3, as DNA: TGCAGCGTTTCGGGGGGTTGGAATTCACCCCTCCACTTT.

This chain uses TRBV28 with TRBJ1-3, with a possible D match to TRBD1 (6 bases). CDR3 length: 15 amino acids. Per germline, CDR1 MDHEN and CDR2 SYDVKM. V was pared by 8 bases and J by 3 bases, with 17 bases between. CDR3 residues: CASCDRGASGNTIYF. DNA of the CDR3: TGTGCCAGCTGCGATCGGGGGGCGAGTGGAAACACCATATATTTT. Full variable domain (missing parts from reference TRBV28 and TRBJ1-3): DVKVTQSSRYLVKRTGEKVFLECVQDMDHENMFWYRQDPGLGLRLIYFSYDVKMKEKGDIPEGYSVSREKKERFSLILESASTNQTSMYLCASCDRGASGNTIYFGEGSWLTVV.

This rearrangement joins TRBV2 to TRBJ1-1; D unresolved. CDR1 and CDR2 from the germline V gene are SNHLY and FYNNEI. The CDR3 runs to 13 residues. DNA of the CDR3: TGTGTTGGGAGGGAGAATATGAACACTGAAGCTTTCTTT. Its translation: CVGRENMNTEAFF.

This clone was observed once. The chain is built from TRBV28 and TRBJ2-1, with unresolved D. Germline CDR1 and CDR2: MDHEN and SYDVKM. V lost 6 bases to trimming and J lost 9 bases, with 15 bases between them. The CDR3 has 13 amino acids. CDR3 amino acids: CASSAPLYVEQFF. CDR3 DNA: TGTGCCAGCAGCGCACCTCTCTATGTTGAGCAGTTCTTC.

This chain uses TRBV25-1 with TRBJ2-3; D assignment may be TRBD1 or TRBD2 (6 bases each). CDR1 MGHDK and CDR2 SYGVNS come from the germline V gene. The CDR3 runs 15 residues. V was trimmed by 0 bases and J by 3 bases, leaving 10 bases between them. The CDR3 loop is CASSEYTGRTDTQYF. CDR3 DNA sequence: TGTGCCAGCAGTGAATATACAGGGAGGACAGATACGCAGTATTTT.

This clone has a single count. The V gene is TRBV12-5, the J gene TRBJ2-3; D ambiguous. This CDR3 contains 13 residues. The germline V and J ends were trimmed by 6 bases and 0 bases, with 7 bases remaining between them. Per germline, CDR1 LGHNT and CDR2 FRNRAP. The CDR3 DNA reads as TGTGCTAGTGGGGGCCCTAGCACAGATACGCAGTATTTT. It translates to CASGGPSTDTQYF.

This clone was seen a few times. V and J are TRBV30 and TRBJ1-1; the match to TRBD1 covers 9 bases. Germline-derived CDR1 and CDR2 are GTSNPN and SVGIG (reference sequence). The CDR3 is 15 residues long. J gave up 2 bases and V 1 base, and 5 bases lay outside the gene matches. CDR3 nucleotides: TGTGCCTGGAGTGGGGGACAGGGACCTAACACTGAAGCTTTCTTT. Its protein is CAWSGGQGPNTEAFF. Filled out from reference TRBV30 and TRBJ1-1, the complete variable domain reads SQTIHQWPATLVQPVGSPLSLECTVEGTSNPNLYWYRQAAGRGLQLLFYSVGIGQISSEVPQNLSASRPQDRQFILSSKKLLLSDSGFYLCAWSGGQGPNTEAFFGQGTRLTVV.

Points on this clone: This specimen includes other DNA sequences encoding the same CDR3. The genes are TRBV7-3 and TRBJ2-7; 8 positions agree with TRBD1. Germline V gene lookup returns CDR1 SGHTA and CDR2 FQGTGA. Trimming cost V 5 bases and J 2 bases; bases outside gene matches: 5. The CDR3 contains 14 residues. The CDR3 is CASSPDRGPYEQYF. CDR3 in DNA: TGTGCCAGCAGCCCAGACAGGGGCCCCTACGAGCAGTACTTC.

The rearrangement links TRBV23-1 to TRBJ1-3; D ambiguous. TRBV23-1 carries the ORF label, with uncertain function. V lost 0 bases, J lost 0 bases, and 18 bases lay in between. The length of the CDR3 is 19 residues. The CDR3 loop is CASSQSRTGRGDSGNTIYF. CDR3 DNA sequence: TGCGCCAGCAGTCAATCGCGGACCGGAAGAGGAGACTCTGGAAACACCATATATTTT.

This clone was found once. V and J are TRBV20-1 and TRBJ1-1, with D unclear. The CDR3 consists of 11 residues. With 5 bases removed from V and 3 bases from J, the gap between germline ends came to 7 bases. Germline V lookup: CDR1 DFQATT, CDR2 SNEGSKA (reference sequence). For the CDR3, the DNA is TGCAGTGCTTGGGTGGACACTGAAGCTTTCTTT. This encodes CSAWVDTEAFF.

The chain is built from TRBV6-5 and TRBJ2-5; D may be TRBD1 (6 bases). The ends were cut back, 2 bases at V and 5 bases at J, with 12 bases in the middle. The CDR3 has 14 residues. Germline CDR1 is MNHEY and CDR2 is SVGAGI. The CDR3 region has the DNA TGTGCCAGCAGTTACCTCCGGACAGCGGAGACCCAGTACTTC. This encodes CASSYLRTAETQYF.

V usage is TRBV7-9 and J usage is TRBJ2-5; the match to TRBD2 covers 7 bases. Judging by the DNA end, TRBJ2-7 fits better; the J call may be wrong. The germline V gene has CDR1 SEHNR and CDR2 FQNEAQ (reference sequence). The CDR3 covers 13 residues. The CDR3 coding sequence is TGTGCCAGCAGCCCCGCGGGAGTACACGAGCAGTACTTC. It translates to CASSPAGVHEQYF.

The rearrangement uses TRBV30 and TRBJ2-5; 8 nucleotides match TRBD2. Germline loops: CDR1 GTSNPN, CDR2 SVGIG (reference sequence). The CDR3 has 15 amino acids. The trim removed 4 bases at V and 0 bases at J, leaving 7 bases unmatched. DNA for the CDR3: TGTGCCTGGACTAATAAGGGACTAGACCAAGAGACCCAGTACTTC. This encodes CAWTNKGLDQETQYF.

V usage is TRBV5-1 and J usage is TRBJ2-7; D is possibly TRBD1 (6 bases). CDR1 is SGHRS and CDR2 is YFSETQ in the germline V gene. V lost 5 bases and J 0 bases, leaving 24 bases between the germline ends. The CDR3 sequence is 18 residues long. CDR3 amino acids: CASSFFLRAGTSSYEQYF. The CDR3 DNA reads TGCGCCAGCAGTTTTTTTCTACGAGCAGGGACAAGCTCCTACGAGCAGTACTTC.

CDR3 sequence: CASSPPRGSGNTIYF. Here the CDR3 DNA reads TGTGCCAGCAGTCCTCCCCGGGGGTCTGGAAACACCATATATTTT. The V and J genes are TRBV7-9 and TRBJ1-3, with D perhaps matching TRBD1 (5 bases). The CDR3 is 15 amino acids. V shed 6 bases and J shed 1 base, with 13 bases lying between them. CDR1 is SEHNR, CDR2 FQNEAQ, per germline (reference sequence).

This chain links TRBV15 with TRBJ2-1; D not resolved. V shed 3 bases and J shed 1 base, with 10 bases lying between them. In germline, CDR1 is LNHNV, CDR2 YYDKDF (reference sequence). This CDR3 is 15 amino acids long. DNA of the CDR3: TGTGCCACCAGCAGTAGGTCCGGGTCCTACAATGAGCAGTTCTTC. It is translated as CATSSRSGSYNEQFF.

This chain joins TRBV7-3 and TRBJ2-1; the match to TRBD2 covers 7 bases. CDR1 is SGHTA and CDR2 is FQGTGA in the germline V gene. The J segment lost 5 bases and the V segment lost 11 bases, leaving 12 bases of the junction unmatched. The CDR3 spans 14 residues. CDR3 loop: CAATGGRLDNEQFF. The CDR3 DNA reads TGTGCCGCAACGGGCGGGAGACTAGACAATGAGCAGTTCTTC.

In DNA form, the CDR3 reads TGCAGCGTTGTTTCCGGGCAGGCCAGCTCCTACGAGCAGTACTTC. Translated: CSVVSGQASSYEQYF. The chain is built from TRBV29-1 and TRBJ2-7; no reliable D call. The CDR3 runs 15 residues. The germline V gene has CDR1 SQVTM and CDR2 ANQGSEA. The ends were cut back, 4 bases at V and 0 bases at J, with 16 bases in the middle.

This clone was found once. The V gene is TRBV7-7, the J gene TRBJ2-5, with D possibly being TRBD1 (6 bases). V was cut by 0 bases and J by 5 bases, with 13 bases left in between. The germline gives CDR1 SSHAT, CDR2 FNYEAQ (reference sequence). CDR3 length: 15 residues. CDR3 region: CASSLALQGTETQYF. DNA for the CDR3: TGTGCCAGCAGCTTAGCACTTCAGGGGACGGAGACCCAGTACTTC. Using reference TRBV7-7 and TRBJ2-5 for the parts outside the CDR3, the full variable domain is GAGVSQSPRYKVTKRGQDVTLRCDPISSHATLYWYQQALGQGPEFLTYFNYEAQPDKSGLPSDRFSAERPEGSISTLTIQRTEQRDSAMYRCASSLALQGTETQYFGPGTRLLVL.

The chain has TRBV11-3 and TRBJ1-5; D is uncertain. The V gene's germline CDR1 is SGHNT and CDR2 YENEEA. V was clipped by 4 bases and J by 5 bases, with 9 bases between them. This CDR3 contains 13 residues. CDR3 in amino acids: CASSSQTDQPQHF. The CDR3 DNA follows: TGTGCCAGCAGCTCACAGACCGATCAGCCCCAGCATTTT.

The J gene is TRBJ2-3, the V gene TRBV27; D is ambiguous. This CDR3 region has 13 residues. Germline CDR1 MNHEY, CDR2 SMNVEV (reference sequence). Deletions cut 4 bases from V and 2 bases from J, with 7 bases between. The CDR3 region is CASSSLITDTQYF. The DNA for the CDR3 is TGTGCCAGCAGTTCTCTCATCACAGATACGCAGTATTTT.

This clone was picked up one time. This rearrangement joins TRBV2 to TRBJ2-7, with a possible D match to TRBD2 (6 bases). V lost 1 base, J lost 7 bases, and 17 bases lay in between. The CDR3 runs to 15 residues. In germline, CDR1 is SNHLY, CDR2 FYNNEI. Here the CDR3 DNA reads TGTGCCAGCAGTGAAGATCACGGATTTGGGGGGGAGCAGTACTTC. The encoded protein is CASSEDHGFGGEQYF.